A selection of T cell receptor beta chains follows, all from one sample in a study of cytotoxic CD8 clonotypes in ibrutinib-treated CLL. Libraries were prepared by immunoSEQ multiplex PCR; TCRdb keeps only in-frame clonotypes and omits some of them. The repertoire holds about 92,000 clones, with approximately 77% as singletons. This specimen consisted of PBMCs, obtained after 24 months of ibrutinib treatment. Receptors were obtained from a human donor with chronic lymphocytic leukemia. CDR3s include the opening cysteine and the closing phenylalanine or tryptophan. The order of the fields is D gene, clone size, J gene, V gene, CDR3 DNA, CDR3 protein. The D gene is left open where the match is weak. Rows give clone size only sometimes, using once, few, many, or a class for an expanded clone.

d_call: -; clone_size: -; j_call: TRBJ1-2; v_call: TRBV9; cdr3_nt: TGTGCCAGCAGCGTAGATGATACAGTCTATGGCTACACCTTC; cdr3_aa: CASSVDDTVYGYTF
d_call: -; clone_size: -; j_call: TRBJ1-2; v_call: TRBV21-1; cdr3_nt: TGTGCCAGCAGCAAAGAAGGCGGGAACTATGGCTACACCTTC; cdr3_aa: CASSKEGGNYGYTF
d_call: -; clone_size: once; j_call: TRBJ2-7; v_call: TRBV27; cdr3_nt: TGTGCCAGCAGTTTATCGTTTCAGAGTTACGAGCAGTACTTC; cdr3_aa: CASSLSFQSYEQYF
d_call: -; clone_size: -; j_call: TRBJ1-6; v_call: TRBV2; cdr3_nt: TGTGCCAGCAGTCCTAGACGGAATTCACCCCTCCACTTT; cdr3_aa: CASSPRRNSPLHF
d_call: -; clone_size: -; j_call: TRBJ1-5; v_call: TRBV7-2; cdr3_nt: TGTGCCAGCAGTACTAGGGATCAGCCCCAGCATTTT; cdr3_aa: CASSTRDQPQHF
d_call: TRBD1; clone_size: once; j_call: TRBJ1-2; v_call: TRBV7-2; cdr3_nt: TGTGCCAGCAGACCACACACCGGGACAGGGGTCGGCTACACCTTC; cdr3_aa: CASRPHTGTGVGYTF
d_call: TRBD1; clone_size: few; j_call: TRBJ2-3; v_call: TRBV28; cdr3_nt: TGTGCCAGCAGTTTATTGGACAGGAAATTTAGGGTATTT; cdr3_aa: CASSLLDRKFRVF
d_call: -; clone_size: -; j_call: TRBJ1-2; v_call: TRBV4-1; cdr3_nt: TGCGCCAGCAGCCCCGGACTCGGGGACTACGATGGCTACACCTTC; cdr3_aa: CASSPGLGDYDGYTF
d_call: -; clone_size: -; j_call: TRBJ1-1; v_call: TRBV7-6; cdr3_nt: TGTGCCAGCAGCTTAGTAGGTGTGGGGTGGGGGACTGAAGCTTTCTTT; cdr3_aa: CASSLVGVGWGTEAFF
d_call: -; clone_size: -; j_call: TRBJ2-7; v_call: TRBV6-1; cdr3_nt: TGTGCCAGCAGTGAAGGGGCTAGCGCCACCTACGAGCAGTACTTC; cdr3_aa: CASSEGASATYEQYF
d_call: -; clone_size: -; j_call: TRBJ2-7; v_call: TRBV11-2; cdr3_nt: TGTGCCAGCAGCCGAGGGGAGCGTTCCTACGAGCAGTACTTC; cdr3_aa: CASSRGERSYEQYF
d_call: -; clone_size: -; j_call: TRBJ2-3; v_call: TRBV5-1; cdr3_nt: TGCGCCAGCAGCGCCAGGGTGGTCGCAGATACGCAGTATTTT; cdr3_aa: CASSARVVADTQYF
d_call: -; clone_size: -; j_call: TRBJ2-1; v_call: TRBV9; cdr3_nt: TGTGCCAGCAGCGTAGAGGGGTGGGGGTTCAATGAGCAGTTCTTC; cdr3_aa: CASSVEGWGFNEQFF
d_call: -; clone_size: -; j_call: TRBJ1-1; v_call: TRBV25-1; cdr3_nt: TGTGCCAGCAGTGAATCGGCCAGGGTTAACACTGAAGCTTTCTTT; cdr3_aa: CASSESARVNTEAFF
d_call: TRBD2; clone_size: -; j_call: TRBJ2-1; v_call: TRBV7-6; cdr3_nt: TGTGCCAGCAGCTTAGCGGGGCGGGAGAGCTCCTACAATGAGCAGTTCTTC; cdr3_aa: CASSLAGRESSYNEQFF
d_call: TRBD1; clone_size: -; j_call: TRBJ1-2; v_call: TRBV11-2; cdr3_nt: TGTGCCAGCAGCCCTCGACAGGGGGTCGGTGATGGCTACACCTTC; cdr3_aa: CASSPRQGVGDGYTF
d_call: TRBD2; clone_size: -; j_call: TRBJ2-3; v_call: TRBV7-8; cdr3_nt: TGTGCCAGCAGCTTCTTAGCGGGAGGGAATACAGATACGCAGTATTTT; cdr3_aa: CASSFLAGGNTDTQYF
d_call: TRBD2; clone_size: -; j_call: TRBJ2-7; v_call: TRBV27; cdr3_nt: TGTGCCAGCAAACCCAAGAGCGGGGGGAGTACGGTAATGCGGTACTTC; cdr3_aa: CASKPKSGGSTVMRYF
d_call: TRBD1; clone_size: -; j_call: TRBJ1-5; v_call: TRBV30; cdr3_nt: TGTGCCTGGAGTTTGACAGGGGGAAGCAATCAGCCCCAGCATTTT; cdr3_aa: CAWSLTGGSNQPQHF
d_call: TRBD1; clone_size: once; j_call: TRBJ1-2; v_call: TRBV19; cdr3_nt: TGTGCCAGAGGGACAGGAGGGCACTATGGCTACACCTTC; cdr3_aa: CARGTGGHYGYTF
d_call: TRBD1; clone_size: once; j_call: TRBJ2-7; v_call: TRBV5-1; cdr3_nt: TGCGCCAGCAGCTCGGGACAGGGGGCAAACGAGCAGTACTTC; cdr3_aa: CASSSGQGANEQYF
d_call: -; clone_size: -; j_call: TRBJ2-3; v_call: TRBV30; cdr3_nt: TGTGCCTGGAGTGTATCGGGAGTGTCTACAGATACGCAGTATTTT; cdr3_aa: CAWSVSGVSTDTQYF
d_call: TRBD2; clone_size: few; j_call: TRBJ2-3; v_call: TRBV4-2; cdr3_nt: TGTGCCAGCAGCCAAGATCTAGCGGGAGAGAGCACAGATACGCAGTATTTT; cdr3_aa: CASSQDLAGESTDTQYF
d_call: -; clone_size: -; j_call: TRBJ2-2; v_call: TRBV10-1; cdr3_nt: TGCGCCAGCAGTGACCGGGGGCGTCCCTTCCTTACGAACACCGGGGAGCTGTTTTTT; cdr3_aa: CASSDRGRPFLTNTGELFF
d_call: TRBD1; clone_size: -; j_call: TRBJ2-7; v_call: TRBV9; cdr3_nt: TGTGCCAGCAGCGTAGGCTTCCAGGGGGTGTACGAGCAGTACTTC; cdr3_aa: CASSVGFQGVYEQYF
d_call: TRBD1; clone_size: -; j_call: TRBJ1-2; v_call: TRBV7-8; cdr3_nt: TGTGCCAGCAGCTTAGCCCAGGGGGGCTATGGCTACACCTTC; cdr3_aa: CASSLAQGGYGYTF
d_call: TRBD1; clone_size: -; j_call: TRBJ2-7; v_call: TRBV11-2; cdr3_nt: TGTGCCAGCATCCCGGGACAGGTATTAAGTAACGAGCAGTACTTC; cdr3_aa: CASIPGQVLSNEQYF
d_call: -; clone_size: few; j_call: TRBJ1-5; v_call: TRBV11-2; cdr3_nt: TGTGCCAGCAGCTTAGACCGCAATCAGCCCCAGCATTTT; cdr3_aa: CASSLDRNQPQHF
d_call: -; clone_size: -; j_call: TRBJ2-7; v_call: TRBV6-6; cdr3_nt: TGTGCCAGCAGTCCTGGGACGGCAACCTACGAGCAGTACTTC; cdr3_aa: CASSPGTATYEQYF
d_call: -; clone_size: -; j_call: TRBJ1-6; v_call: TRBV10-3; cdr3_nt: TGTGCCAGCAGTAGGCAGAATTCACCCCTCCACTTT; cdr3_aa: CASSRQNSPLHF
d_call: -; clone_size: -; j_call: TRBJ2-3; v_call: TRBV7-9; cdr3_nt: TGTGCCAGCAGCTTAAAGCTATCATCAGGCACAGATACGCAGTATTTT; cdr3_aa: CASSLKLSSGTDTQYF
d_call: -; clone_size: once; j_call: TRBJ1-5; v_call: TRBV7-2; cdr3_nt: TGTGCCAGCACTCAGAATAGCAATCAGCCCCAGCATTTT; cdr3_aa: CASTQNSNQPQHF
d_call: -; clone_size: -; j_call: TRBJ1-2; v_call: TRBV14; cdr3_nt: TGTGCCAGCAGCCAAGGACCAGGGGATCTCTATGGCTACACCTTC; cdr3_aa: CASSQGPGDLYGYTF
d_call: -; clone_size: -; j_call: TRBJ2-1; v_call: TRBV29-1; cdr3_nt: TGCAGCTTGTGGGACTCATACAATGAGCAGTTCTTC; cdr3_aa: CSLWDSYNEQFF
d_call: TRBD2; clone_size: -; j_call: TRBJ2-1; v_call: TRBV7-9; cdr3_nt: TGTGCCAGCAGCTTGACCTCAGGACTAGCGGTCTACAATGAGCAGTTCTTC; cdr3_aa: CASSLTSGLAVYNEQFF
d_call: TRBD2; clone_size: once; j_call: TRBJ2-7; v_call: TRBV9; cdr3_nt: TGTGCCAGCAGCGTAGACAGCGGGAGGAACTCCTACGAGCAGTACTTC; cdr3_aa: CASSVDSGRNSYEQYF
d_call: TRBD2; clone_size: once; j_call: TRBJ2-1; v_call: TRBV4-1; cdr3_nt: TGCGCCAGCAGCCAAGAAGGCGGGAGCGGATACAATGAGCAGTTCTTC; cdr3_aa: CASSQEGGSGYNEQFF
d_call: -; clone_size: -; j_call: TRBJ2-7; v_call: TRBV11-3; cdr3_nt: TGTGCCAGCAGCCCCCGGGAGCTTGTGTCGTACGAGCAGTACTTC; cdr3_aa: CASSPRELVSYEQYF
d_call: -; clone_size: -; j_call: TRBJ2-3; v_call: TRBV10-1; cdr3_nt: TGCGCCAGCAGTCTGGGGTCTAGCGGCACAGATACGCAGTATTTT; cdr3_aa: CASSLGSSGTDTQYF
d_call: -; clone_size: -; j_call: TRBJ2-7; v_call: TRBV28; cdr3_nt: TGTGCCAGCAGTTTCGCGAAGGGGGGCTGGATTTACGAGCAGTACTTC; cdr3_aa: CASSFAKGGWIYEQYF
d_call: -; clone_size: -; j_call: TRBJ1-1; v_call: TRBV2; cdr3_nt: TGTGCCAGTAGGGAGGGGGTCATCACTGAAGCTTTCTTT; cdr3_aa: CASREGVITEAFF
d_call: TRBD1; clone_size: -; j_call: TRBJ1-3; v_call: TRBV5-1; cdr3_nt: TGCGCCAGCAGCCGGGACAGGGGTTCGTCCGGAAACACCATATATTTT; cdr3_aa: CASSRDRGSSGNTIYF
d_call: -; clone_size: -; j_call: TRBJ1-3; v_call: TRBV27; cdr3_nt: TGTGCCAGCAGTCCATCGGTGCCGGCGGGAAACACCATATATTTT; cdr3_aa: CASSPSVPAGNTIYF
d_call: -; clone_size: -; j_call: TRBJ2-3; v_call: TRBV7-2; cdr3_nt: TGTGCCAGCAGACCTCAGGGTGATACGCAGTATTTT; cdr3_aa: CASRPQGDTQYF
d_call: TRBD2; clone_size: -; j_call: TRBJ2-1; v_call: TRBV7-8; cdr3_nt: TGTGCCAGCAGCTTAGTTCCAGCGGGAGACCCCTACAATGAGCAGTTCTTC; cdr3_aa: CASSLVPAGDPYNEQFF